These 9 T cell receptor beta chains came from one sample sequenced in a study of shared clonotypes between healthy human individuals. Assay: immunoSEQ multiplex PCR; the TCRdb copy retains only in-frame clones and omits some. The table lists millions of clones, 85% to 95% of them singletons. Input material: naive CD4+ T cells sorted from blood. Regarding subset: CD45RA+ positively selected. The receptors originated from a man younger than 35 in good health.

The genes are TRBV30 and TRBJ1-6; 9 bases are a match to TRBD1. CDR3 length equals 15 residues. Trimming cost V 3 bases and J 3 bases; bases outside gene matches: 3. Germline values: CDR1 GTSNPN, CDR2 SVGIG (reference sequence). CDR3 sequence reads: CAWRGDRVYNSPLHF. CDR3 coding DNA: TGTGCCTGGAGGGGGGACAGGGTCTATAATTCACCCCTCCACTTT.

V usage is TRBV16 and J usage is TRBJ1-5; maybe TRBD1 (5 bases). CDR1 and CDR2 (germline): KGHSY, FQNENV. CDR3 length: 14 amino acids. V was shortened by 1 base and J by 9 bases, with 13 bases between the two germline ends. The CDR3 reads CASSQLSQEGPQHF. The CDR3 bases are TGTGCCAGCAGCCAATTGTCACAGGAAGGGCCCCAGCATTTT.

The rearrangement uses TRBV27 and TRBJ2-3; TRBD2 is a possible D gene (5 bases). The CDR3 contains 13 residues. V was trimmed by 6 bases and J by 8 bases, leaving 15 bases between them. Germline lookup yields CDR1 MNHEY and CDR2 SMNVEV (reference sequence). The CDR3 region is CASRPDPAGTQYF. CDR3 nucleotide sequence: TGTGCCAGCAGACCCGACCCGGCGGGTACGCAGTATTTT.

The CDR3 DNA reads as TGTGCCAGTAGTATCGAGGAATACTACGAGCAGTACTTC. Its translation is CASSIEEYYEQYF. The J gene is TRBJ2-7, the V gene TRBV19; D is undetermined. V lost 3 bases, J lost 3 bases, and 9 bases lay in between. CDR1 is LNHDA, CDR2 SQIVND, per germline (reference sequence). The CDR3 totals 13 residues.

This clone was observed a single time. The genes are TRBV11-2 and TRBJ1-2; D is unresolved. Germline values: CDR1 SGHAT, CDR2 FQNNGV. The germline V and J ends were trimmed by 4 bases and 6 bases, with 21 bases remaining between them. This CDR3 has 16 amino acids. The CDR3 region has the DNA TGTGCCAGCAGCTCGGGTAAGGTCGGCCGAATTGATGGCTACACCTTC. Amino acid sequence: CASSSGKVGRIDGYTF.

As regards this clone: This same CDR3 is encoded by further DNA sequences in the sample. This chain connects TRBV2 to TRBJ2-7; D not resolved. Trimming removed 4 bases at V and 2 bases at J, with 3 bases between. Germline V lookup: CDR1 SNHLY, CDR2 FYNNEI. CDR3 length: 11 amino acids. The CDR3 DNA is TGTGCCAGCAGTGTGGCCTACGAGCAGTACTTC. Protein product: CASSVAYEQYF. Complete variable domain (other parts from reference TRBV2 and TRBJ2-7): EPEVTQTPSHQVTQMGQEVILRCVPISNHLYFYWYRQILGQKVEFLVSFYNNEISEKSEIFDDQFSVERPDGSNFTLKIRSTKLEDSAMYFCASSVAYEQYFGPGTRLTVT.

V gene TRBV5-6 combines with J gene TRBJ2-6; D remains unclear. In germline, CDR1 is SGHDT, CDR2 YYEEEE. With 4 bases removed from V and 0 bases from J, the gap between germline ends came to 11 bases. This CDR3 has 16 amino acids. CDR3 sequence (DNA): TGTGCCAGCAGCCTTAACTCCGGCTCTGGGGCCAACGTCCTGACTTTC. This gives the protein CASSLNSGSGANVLTF. The full variable domain, with the rest looked up from reference TRBV5-6 and TRBJ2-6, is DAGVTQSPTHLIKTRGQQVTLRCSPKSGHDTVSWYQQALGQGPQFIFQYYEEEERQRGNFPDRFSGHQFPNYSSELNVNALLLGDSALYLCASSLNSGSGANVLTFGAGSRLTVL.

This clone was picked up one time. The identical CDR3 is also encoded by other nucleotide sequences in the sample. The chain joins TRBV9 to TRBJ2-1; 7 bases line up with TRBD2. The CDR3 consists of 16 residues. V shed 0 bases, J shed 0 bases, and the junction held 3 bases outside the gene matches. Per germline, CDR1 SGDLS and CDR2 YYNGEE. Here the CDR3 DNA reads TGTGCCAGCAGCGTAGGCGGGGGAGGCTCCTACAATGAGCAGTTCTTC. This codes for CASSVGGGGSYNEQFF.

The rearrangement uses TRBV2 and TRBJ2-3, with TRBD2 identical over 8 bases. Germline CDR1 reads SNHLY; CDR2 reads FYNNEI. The CDR3 is 15 residues long. Losses at the gene ends were 7 bases for V and 3 bases for J; bases not matched to a gene: 9. CDR3 DNA: TGTGCCAGCAACCCTTACGGGGGGGCGACAGATACGCAGTATTTT. Its protein product is CASNPYGGATDTQYF.